This T cell receptor beta chain was sequenced during a study of cytomegalovirus exposure and HLA in healthy donors. General observations from the study: The only immune exposure information that was available was CMV serostatus.

On this clone itself: The antigen remains undetermined.

Primers: 60 Vbeta forward and 13 Jbeta reverse. Repertoires were generated with immunoSEQ multiplex PCR, while TCRdb's copy carries only in-frame clones and drops some. The sample contains approximately 89,000 clones, roughly four fifths of which appear only once. The TCR originated in a human donor in good health. The sequenced material came from PBMCs.

The CDR3 coding sequence is TGTGCCAGTCTGGGGGCTAGCGGGAGGATCTACGAGCAGTACTTC. Its translation is CASLGASGRIYEQYF. V gene TRBV28 combines with J gene TRBJ2-7; 11 positions agree with TRBD2. From germline, CDR1 is MDHEN and CDR2 SYDVKM. The CDR3 is 15 residues long. The ends lost 9 bases at V and 3 bases at J; junction bases unmatched: 10.